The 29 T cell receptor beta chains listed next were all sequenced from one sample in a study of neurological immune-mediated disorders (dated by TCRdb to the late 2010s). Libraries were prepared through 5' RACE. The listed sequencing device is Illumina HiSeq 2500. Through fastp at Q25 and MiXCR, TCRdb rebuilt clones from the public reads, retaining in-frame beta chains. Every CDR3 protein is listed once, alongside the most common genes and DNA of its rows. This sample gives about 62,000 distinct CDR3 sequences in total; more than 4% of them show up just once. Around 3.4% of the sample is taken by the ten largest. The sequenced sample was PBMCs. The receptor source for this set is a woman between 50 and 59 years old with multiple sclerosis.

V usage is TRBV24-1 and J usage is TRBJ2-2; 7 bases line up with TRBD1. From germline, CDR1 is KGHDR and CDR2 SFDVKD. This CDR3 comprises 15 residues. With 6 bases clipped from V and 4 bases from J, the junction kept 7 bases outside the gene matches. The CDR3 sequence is CATSKGAPATGELFF. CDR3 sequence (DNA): TGTGCCACCAGTAAGGGGGCGCCGGCCACCGGGGAGCTGTTTTTT.

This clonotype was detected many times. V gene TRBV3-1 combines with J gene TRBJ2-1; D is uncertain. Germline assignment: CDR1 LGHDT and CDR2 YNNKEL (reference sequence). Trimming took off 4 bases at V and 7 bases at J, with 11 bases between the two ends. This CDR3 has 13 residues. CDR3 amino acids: CASSRLTENEQFF. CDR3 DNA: TGTGCCAGCAGCCGACTTACGGAGAATGAGCAGTTCTTC.

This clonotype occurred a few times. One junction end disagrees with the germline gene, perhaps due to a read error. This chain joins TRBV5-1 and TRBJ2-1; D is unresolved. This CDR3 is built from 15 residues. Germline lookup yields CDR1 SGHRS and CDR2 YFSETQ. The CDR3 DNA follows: TGCGCCAGCAGCATGGGTCAGTCCTCCGACAATGAGCAGTTCTTC. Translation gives CASSMGQSSDNEQFF.

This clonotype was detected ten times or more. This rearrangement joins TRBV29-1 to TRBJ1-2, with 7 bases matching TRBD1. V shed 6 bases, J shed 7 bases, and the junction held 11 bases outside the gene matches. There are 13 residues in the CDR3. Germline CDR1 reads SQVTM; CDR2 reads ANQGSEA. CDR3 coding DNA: TGCAGCGTGAAGGGACAGTTAGGAGGTGGCTACACCTTC. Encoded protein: CSVKGQLGGGYTF. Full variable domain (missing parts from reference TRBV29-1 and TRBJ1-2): SAVISQKPSRDICQRGTSLTIQCQVDSQVTMMFWYRQQPGQSLTLIATANQGSEATYESGFVIDKFPISRPNLTFSTLTVSNMSPEDSSIYLCSVKGQLGGGYTFGSGTRLTVV.

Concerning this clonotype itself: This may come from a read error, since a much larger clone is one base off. CDR3 sequence: CASSLEGFYGYTF. CDR3 nucleotides: TGTGCCAGCAGCTTAGAAGGATTCTATGGCTACACCTTC. The genes are TRBV7-2 and TRBJ1-2; unclear D gene. CDR3 size: 13 residues. Deletions cut 1 base from V and 4 bases from J, with 7 bases between. Germline V gene lookup returns CDR1 SGHTA and CDR2 FQGNSA.

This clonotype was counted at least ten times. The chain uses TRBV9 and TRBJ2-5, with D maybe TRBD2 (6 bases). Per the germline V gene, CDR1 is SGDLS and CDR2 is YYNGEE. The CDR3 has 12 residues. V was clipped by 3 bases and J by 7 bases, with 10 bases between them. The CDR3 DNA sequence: TGTGCCAGCAGCGCTAGGGGAGGGACCCAGTACTTC. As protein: CASSARGGTQYF.

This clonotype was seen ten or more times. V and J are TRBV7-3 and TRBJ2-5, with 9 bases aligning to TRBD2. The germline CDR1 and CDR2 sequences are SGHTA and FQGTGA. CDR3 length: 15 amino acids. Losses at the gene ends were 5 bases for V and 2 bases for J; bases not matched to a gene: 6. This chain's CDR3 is CASSPLAGAQETQYF. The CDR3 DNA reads TGTGCCAGCAGCCCGTTAGCGGGGGCGCAAGAGACCCAGTACTTC.

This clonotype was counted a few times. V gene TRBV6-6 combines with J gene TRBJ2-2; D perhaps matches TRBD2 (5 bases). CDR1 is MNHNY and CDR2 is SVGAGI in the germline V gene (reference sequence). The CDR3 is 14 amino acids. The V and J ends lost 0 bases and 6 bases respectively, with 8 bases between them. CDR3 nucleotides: TGTGCCAGCAGTTACTCGAGGACTTCCGGGGAGCTGTTTTTT. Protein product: CASSYSRTSGELFF.

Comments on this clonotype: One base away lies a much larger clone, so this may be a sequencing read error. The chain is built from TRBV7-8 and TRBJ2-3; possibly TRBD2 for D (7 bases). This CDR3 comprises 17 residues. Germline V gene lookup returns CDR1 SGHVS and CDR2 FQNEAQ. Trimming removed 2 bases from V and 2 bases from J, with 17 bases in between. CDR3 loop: CASSLRLRGPTTDTQYF. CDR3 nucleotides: TGTGCCAGCAGCTTAAGGTTGCGGGGGCCTACCACAGATACGCAGTATTTT.

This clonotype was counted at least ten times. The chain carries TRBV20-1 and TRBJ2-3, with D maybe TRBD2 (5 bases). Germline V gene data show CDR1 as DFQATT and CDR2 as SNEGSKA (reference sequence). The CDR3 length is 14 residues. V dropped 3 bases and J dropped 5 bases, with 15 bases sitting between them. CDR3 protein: CSARDRSRGDTQYF. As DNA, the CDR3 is TGCAGTGCTAGGGACCGATCCCGGGGAGATACGCAGTATTTT.

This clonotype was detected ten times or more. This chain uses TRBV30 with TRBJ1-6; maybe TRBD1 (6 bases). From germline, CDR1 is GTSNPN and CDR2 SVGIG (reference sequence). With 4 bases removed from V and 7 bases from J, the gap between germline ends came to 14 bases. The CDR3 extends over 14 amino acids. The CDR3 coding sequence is TGTGCCTGGATCTCACCGACAGGCAATTCACCCCTCCACTTT. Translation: CAWISPTGNSPLHF. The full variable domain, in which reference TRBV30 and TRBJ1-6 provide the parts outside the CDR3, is SQTIHQWPATLVQPVGSPLSLECTVEGTSNPNLYWYRQAAGRGLQLLFYSVGIGQISSEVPQNLSASRPQDRQFILSSKKLLLSDSGFYLCAWISPTGNSPLHFGNGTRLTVT.

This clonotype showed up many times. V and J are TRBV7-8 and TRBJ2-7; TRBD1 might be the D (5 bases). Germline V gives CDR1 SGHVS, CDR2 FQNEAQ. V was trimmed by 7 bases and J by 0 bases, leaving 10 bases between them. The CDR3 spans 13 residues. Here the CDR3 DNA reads TGTGCCAGCACCCGACAGACCTCCTACGAGCAGTACGTC. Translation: CASTRQTSYEQYV.

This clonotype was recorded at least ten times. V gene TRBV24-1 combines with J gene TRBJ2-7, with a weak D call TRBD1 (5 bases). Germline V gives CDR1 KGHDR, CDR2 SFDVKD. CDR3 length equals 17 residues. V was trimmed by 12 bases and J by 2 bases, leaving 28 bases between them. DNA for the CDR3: TGTGCCTGGGCGGACAAGAAAAACTCTATGAGAACCTACGAGCAGTACTTC. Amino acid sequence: CAWADKKNSMRTYEQYF.

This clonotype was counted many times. The DNA for the CDR3 is TGTGCCAGCAGTTCTAGTGGCTCTGGAAACACCATATATTTT. This gives the protein CASSSSGSGNTIYF. The V gene is TRBV27, the J gene TRBJ1-3, with D hard to call. Trimming took 4 bases from V and 0 from J, leaving 7 bases between them. There are 14 residues in the CDR3. From germline, CDR1 is MNHEY and CDR2 SMNVEV (reference sequence).

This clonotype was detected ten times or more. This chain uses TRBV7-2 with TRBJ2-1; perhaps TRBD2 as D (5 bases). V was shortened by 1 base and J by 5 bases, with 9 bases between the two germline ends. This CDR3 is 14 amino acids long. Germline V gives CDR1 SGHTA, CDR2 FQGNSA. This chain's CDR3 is CASSLGGANNEQFF. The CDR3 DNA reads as TGTGCCAGCAGCTTAGGGGGAGCAAACAATGAGCAGTTCTTC.

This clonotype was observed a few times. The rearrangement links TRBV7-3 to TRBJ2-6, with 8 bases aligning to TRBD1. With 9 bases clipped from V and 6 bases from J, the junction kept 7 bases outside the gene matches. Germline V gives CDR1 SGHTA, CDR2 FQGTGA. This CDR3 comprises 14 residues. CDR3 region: CASSRTGMANVLTF. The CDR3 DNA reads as TGTGCCAGTAGCCGGACAGGGATGGCCAACGTCCTGACTTTC.

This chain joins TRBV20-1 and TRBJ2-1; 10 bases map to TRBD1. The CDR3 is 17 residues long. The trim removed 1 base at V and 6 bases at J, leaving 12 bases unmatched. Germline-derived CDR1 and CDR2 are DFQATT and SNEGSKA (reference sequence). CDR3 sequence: CSARVPGQGWEINEQFF. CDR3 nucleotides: TGCAGTGCTAGAGTCCCGGGACAGGGGTGGGAAATCAATGAGCAGTTCTTC.

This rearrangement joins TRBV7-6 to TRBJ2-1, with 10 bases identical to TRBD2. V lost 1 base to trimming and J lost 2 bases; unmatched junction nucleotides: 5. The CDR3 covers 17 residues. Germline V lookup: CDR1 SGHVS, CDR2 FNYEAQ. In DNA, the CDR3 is TGTGCCAGCAGCTTAGTTCTAGCGGGGGCCGCCTACAATGAGCAGTTCTTC. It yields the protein CASSLVLAGAAYNEQFF.

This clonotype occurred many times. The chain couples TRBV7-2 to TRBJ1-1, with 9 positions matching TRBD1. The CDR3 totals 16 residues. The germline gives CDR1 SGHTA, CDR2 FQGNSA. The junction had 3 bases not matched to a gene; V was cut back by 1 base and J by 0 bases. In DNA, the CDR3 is TGTGCCAGCAGCTTAGGGGACAGGGAAGTGAACACTGAAGCTTTCTTT. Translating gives CASSLGDREVNTEAFF.

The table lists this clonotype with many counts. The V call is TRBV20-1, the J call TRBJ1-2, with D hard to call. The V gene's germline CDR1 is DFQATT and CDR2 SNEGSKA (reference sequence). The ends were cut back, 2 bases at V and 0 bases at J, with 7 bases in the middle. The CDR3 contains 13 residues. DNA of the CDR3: TGCAGTGCTAGACCTACAGCTAACTATGGCTACACCTTC. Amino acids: CSARPTANYGYTF.

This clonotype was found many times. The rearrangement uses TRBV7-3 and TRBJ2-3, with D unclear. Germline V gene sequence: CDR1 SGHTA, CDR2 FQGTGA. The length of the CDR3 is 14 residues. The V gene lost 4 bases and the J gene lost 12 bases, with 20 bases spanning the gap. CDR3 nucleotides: TGTGCCAGCAGCTCCACCCCGGACGGTCCAGAACAGTATTTT. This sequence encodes CASSSTPDGPEQYF.

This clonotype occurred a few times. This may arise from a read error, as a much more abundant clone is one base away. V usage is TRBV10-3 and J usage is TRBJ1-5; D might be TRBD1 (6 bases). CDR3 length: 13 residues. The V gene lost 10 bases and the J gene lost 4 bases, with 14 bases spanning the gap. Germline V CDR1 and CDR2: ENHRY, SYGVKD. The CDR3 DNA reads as TGTGCCACGGTGCAGGGGCCGAATCAGCCCCAGCATTTT. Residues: CATVQGPNQPQHF.

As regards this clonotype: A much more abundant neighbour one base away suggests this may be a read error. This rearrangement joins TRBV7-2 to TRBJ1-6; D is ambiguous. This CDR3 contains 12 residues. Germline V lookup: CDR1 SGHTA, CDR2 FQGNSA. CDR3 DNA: TGTGCCAGCACCAGTCTTAATTCACCCCTCAACTTT. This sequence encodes CASTSLNSPLNF.

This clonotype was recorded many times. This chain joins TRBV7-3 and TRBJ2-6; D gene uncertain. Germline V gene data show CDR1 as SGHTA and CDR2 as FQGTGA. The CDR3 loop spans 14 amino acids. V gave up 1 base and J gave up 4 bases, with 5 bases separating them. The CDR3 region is CASSLSAGANVLTF. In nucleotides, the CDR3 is TGTGCCAGCAGCTTAAGCGCCGGGGCCAACGTCCTGACTTTC. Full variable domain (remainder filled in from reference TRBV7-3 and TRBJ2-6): GAGVSQTPSNKVTEKGKYVELRCDPISGHTALYWYRQSLGQGPEFLIYFQGTGAADDSGLPNDRFFAVRPEGSVSTLKIQRTERGDSAVYLCASSLSAGANVLTFGAGSRLTVL.

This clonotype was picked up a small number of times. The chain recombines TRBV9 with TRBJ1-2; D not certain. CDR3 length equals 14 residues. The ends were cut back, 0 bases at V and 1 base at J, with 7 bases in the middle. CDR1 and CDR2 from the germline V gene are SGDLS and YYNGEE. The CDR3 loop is CASSVDLSNYGYTF. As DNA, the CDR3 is TGTGCCAGCAGCGTAGATCTAAGTAACTATGGCTACACCTTC.

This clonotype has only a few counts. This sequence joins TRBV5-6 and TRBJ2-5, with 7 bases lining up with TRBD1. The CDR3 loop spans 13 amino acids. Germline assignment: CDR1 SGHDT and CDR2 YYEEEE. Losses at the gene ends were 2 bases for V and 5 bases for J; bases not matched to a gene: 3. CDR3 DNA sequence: TGTGCCAGCAGCTTCACAGGGGTGGAGACCCAGTACTTC. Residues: CASSFTGVETQYF.

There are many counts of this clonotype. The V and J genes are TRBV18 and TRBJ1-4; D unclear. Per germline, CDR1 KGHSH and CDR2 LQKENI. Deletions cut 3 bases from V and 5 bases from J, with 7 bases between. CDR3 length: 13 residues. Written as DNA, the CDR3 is TGTGCCAGCTCACCGTCACCAAATGAAAAACTGTTTTTT. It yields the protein CASSPSPNEKLFF.

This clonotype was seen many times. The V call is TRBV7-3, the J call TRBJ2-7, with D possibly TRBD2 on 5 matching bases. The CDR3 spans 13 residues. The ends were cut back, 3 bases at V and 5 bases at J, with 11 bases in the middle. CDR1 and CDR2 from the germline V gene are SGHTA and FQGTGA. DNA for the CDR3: TGTGCCAGCAGCTTCGGTTGGGGAGACGAGCAGTACTTC. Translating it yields CASSFGWGDEQYF. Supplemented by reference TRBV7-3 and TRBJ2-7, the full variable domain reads GAGVSQTPSNKVTEKGKYVELRCDPISGHTALYWYRQSLGQGPEFLIYFQGTGAADDSGLPNDRFFAVRPEGSVSTLKIQRTERGDSAVYLCASSFGWGDEQYFGPGTRLTVT.

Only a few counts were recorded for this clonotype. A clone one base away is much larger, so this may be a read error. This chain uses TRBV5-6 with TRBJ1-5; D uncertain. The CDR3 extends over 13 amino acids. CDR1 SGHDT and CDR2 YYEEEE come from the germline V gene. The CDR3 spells CASSRAGNQPQNF. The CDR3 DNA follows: TGTGCCAGCAGCCGGGCCGGGAATCAGCCCCAGAATTTT. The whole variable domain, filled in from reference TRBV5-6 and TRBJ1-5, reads DAGVTQSPTHLIKTRGQQVTLRCSPKSGHDTVSWYQQALGQGPQFIFQYYEEEERQRGNFPDRFSGHQFPNYSSELNVNALLLGDSALYLCASSRAGNQPQNFGDGTRLSIL.